This T cell receptor (beta chain) was recorded in a study of identical twins. The CDR3 loop spans 16 amino acids. CDR1 and CDR2 (germline): KGHDR, SFDVKD. J lost 4 bases, V lost 5 bases, and 10 bases had no gene match. Points from the study as a whole: Cord blood beta clonotypes that were abundant carried fewer insertions, and memory repertoires showed no such trend. Not following the same donors, the study drew its conclusions from cross-sectional statistical analysis.

Template switching added a universal primer site; cDNA carried unique molecular identifiers. In TCRdb, the 5' RACE reads were re-called with MiXCR into one record per CDR3 protein. In the table there are around 250,000 distinct CDR3 sequences, approximately 7% of which are singletons. This clonotype has at least ten counts. Its antigen is still unknown. These same data were also listed under a study on yellow fever vaccine responses in identical twins.

This clonotype originated in a woman under 30 in good health. Sample: memory (CD45RO+) T cells sorted from blood. The V gene is TRBV24-1, the J gene TRBJ2-5; 9 bases match TRBD1. CDR3 sequence (DNA): TGTGCCACCAGTGCCTCGCCGGGACAGGGAGGAGAGACCCAGTACTTC. It is translated as CATSASPGQGGETQYF.